The rows below give T cell receptor beta chains drawn from one sample of a study of cytomegalovirus exposure and HLA in healthy donors. Generated by immunoSEQ multiplex PCR, the TCRdb table keeps only in-frame clones and is missing some. The sample gives 160,000 or so clones, roughly 86% of which show up once; less than 3.5% is in the top ten. The source material was PBMCs. The source of these receptors is a man between 18 and 29 years old in good health and CMV-seropositive. Both conserved end residues are part of each CDR3. A D gene is named only where the DNA matches it firmly. Part of the rows lack a size; the others show once, few, many or a class for expanded clones.

d_gene: NA; len: 13; abundance: NA; j_gene: TRBJ2-7; v_gene: TRBV28; CDR3nt: TGTGCCAGCAGTCTCATCGCGTCCTACGAGCAGTACTTC; CDR3aa: CASSLIASYEQYF
d_gene: TRBD1; len: 15; abundance: NA; j_gene: TRBJ2-7; v_gene: TRBV7-8; CDR3nt: TGTGCCAGCAGCTTCGGACAGGGGGGGACTGTGGTGCAGTACTTC; CDR3aa: CASSFGQGGTVVQYF
d_gene: TRBD1; len: 12; abundance: NA; j_gene: TRBJ2-1; v_gene: TRBV7-2; CDR3nt: TGTGCCAGCAGCTCCACGGACAGGACGCAGTTCTTC; CDR3aa: CASSSTDRTQFF
d_gene: NA; len: 13; abundance: NA; j_gene: TRBJ2-1; v_gene: TRBV7-3; CDR3nt: TGTGCCAGCAGCTTGTCGGAGGGGATTGAGCAGTTCTTC; CDR3aa: CASSLSEGIEQFF
d_gene: NA; len: 15; abundance: NA; j_gene: TRBJ1-5; v_gene: TRBV13; CDR3nt: TGTGCCAGCAGCTTAGGGGCAGGGGAGCATCAGCCCCAGCATTTT; CDR3aa: CASSLGAGEHQPQHF
d_gene: TRBD1; len: 14; abundance: NA; j_gene: TRBJ1-1; v_gene: TRBV7-8; CDR3nt: TGTGCCAGCAGCGGGACAGGGGGGAACACTGAAGCTTTCTTT; CDR3aa: CASSGTGGNTEAFF
d_gene: NA; len: 14; abundance: NA; j_gene: TRBJ2-3; v_gene: TRBV2; CDR3nt: TGTGCCAGCCCACACAGGGATATGACAGATACGCAGTATTTT; CDR3aa: CASPHRDMTDTQYF
d_gene: NA; len: 14; abundance: NA; j_gene: TRBJ2-2; v_gene: TRBV13; CDR3nt: TGTGCCAGCAACTCCTTCTCTAACACCGGGGAGCTGTTTTTT; CDR3aa: CASNSFSNTGELFF
d_gene: NA; len: 12; abundance: NA; j_gene: TRBJ1-1; v_gene: TRBV30; CDR3nt: TGTGCCTGGAATCAGGGTACGGGTGAAGCTTTCTTT; CDR3aa: CAWNQGTGEAFF
d_gene: TRBD1; len: 14; abundance: NA; j_gene: TRBJ1-5; v_gene: TRBV13; CDR3nt: TGTGCCAGCAGCCTAGGACAGGGGAATCAGCCCCAGCATTTT; CDR3aa: CASSLGQGNQPQHF
d_gene: NA; len: 16; abundance: NA; j_gene: TRBJ1-6; v_gene: TRBV6-1; CDR3nt: TGTGCCAGCAGTGAAAGGGGCAGGGGCTATAATTCACCCCTCCACTTT; CDR3aa: CASSERGRGYNSPLHF
d_gene: NA; len: 15; abundance: NA; j_gene: TRBJ2-1; v_gene: TRBV27; CDR3nt: TGTGCCAGCAGCGGGGGGCACAGCTCCTACAATGAGCAGTTCTTC; CDR3aa: CASSGGHSSYNEQFF
d_gene: NA; len: 17; abundance: NA; j_gene: TRBJ2-7; v_gene: TRBV11-2; CDR3nt: TGTGCCAGCAGCTTAGCGTTCGGTGGAGGCTTAAATTACGAGCAGTACTTC; CDR3aa: CASSLAFGGGLNYEQYF
d_gene: NA; len: 13; abundance: NA; j_gene: TRBJ1-1; v_gene: TRBV5-1; CDR3nt: TGCGCCAGCAGCTTGGGATCGGGCACTGAAGCTTTCTTT; CDR3aa: CASSLGSGTEAFF
d_gene: NA; len: 17; abundance: NA; j_gene: TRBJ1-2; v_gene: TRBV6-1; CDR3nt: TGTGCCAGCAGTGGGAGGGACGGAGGGGTCCTTAACTATGGCTACACCTTC; CDR3aa: CASSGRDGGVLNYGYTF
d_gene: NA; len: 14; abundance: NA; j_gene: TRBJ2-7; v_gene: TRBV27; CDR3nt: TGTGCCAGCAGTTTGGCAGGGTCGACCTACGAGCAGTACTTC; CDR3aa: CASSLAGSTYEQYF
d_gene: TRBD2; len: 15; abundance: NA; j_gene: TRBJ2-1; v_gene: TRBV27; CDR3nt: TGTGCCAGCAGTTTAGAAGCGGGGGGGCGGGATGAGCAGTTCTTC; CDR3aa: CASSLEAGGRDEQFF
d_gene: NA; len: 14; abundance: NA; j_gene: TRBJ2-5; v_gene: TRBV5-1; CDR3nt: TGCGCCAGCAGCTTGGGTGGGGCTGAAGAGACCCAGTACTTC; CDR3aa: CASSLGGAEETQYF
d_gene: NA; len: 15; abundance: NA; j_gene: TRBJ2-7; v_gene: TRBV10-3; CDR3nt: TGTGCCATCAGTGAGTCGATCTGGGGCAGGGATGGGCAGTACTTC; CDR3aa: CAISESIWGRDGQYF
d_gene: NA; len: 13; abundance: NA; j_gene: TRBJ1-1; v_gene: TRBV7-3; CDR3nt: TGTGCCAGCAGCTTAGGGGGGAGCACTGAAGCTTTCTTT; CDR3aa: CASSLGGSTEAFF
d_gene: NA; len: 16; abundance: once; j_gene: TRBJ2-2; v_gene: TRBV7-6; CDR3nt: TGTGCCAGCAGCCCACGGCGGGGAGTTGGTACCGGGGAGCTGTTTTTT; CDR3aa: CASSPRRGVGTGELFF
d_gene: TRBD1; len: 12; abundance: NA; j_gene: TRBJ2-7; v_gene: TRBV6-6; CDR3nt: TGTGCCGCCAGGGGGAGCTCCTACGAGCAGTACTTC; CDR3aa: CAARGSSYEQYF
d_gene: NA; len: 15; abundance: NA; j_gene: TRBJ2-3; v_gene: TRBV5-1; CDR3nt: TGCGCCAGCAGCTTATCCAGGCAGGTGGGAGATACGCAGTATTTT; CDR3aa: CASSLSRQVGDTQYF
d_gene: NA; len: 12; abundance: NA; j_gene: TRBJ1-2; v_gene: TRBV7-9; CDR3nt: TGTGCCAGCAGCTCGGGGGGCGATGGCTACACCTTC; CDR3aa: CASSSGGDGYTF
d_gene: TRBD2; len: 15; abundance: once; j_gene: TRBJ2-1; v_gene: TRBV5-1; CDR3nt: TGCGCCAGCAGCCCAGGGACTAGCGGGAGGGGGGAGCAGTTCTTC; CDR3aa: CASSPGTSGRGEQFF
d_gene: NA; len: 15; abundance: once; j_gene: TRBJ2-3; v_gene: TRBV5-1; CDR3nt: TGCGCCAGCCGCATTAGCGGTCGTCCCACAGATACGCAGTATTTT; CDR3aa: CASRISGRPTDTQYF
d_gene: TRBD2; len: 17; abundance: NA; j_gene: TRBJ2-7; v_gene: TRBV5-1; CDR3nt: TGCGCCAGCAGCTTGAGTGGACTAGCGGGTACCTCCTACGAGCAGTACTTC; CDR3aa: CASSLSGLAGTSYEQYF
d_gene: NA; len: 11; abundance: NA; j_gene: TRBJ2-1; v_gene: TRBV29-1; CDR3nt: TGCAGCGTTGAACCTTACAATGAGCAGTTCTTC; CDR3aa: CSVEPYNEQFF
d_gene: TRBD2; len: 18; abundance: NA; j_gene: TRBJ2-1; v_gene: TRBV2; CDR3nt: TGTGCCAGCAAAAGGGGCCCCAGACGTAGCGGGAGGGTCAATGAGCAGTTCTTC; CDR3aa: CASKRGPRRSGRVNEQFF
d_gene: TRBD1; len: 15; abundance: NA; j_gene: TRBJ2-1; v_gene: TRBV4-1; CDR3nt: TGCGCCAGCAGCCAATTATTTGACAGGGGCGATGAGCAGTTCTTC; CDR3aa: CASSQLFDRGDEQFF
d_gene: TRBD2; len: 13; abundance: NA; j_gene: TRBJ2-7; v_gene: TRBV7-6; CDR3nt: TGTGCCAGCAGCTTAGGGACTAGTGGCGAGCAGTACTTC; CDR3aa: CASSLGTSGEQYF
d_gene: TRBD1; len: 15; abundance: NA; j_gene: TRBJ2-1; v_gene: TRBV7-9; CDR3nt: TGTGCCAGCAGTCCTCCCAGGGACAGGGCCGATGAGCAGTTCTTC; CDR3aa: CASSPPRDRADEQFF
d_gene: NA; len: 12; abundance: once; j_gene: TRBJ2-5; v_gene: TRBV5-1; CDR3nt: TGCGCCAGCAGCCTTTCCCAAGAGACCCAGTACTTC; CDR3aa: CASSLSQETQYF
d_gene: TRBD2; len: 13; abundance: NA; j_gene: TRBJ2-7; v_gene: TRBV2; CDR3nt: TGTGCCAGCAGTTCAGAGCGGGAGGACGAGCAGTACTTC; CDR3aa: CASSSEREDEQYF
d_gene: TRBD1; len: 14; abundance: NA; j_gene: TRBJ2-5; v_gene: TRBV5-1; CDR3nt: TGCGCCAGCAGATATCAGGGGGTCCAAGAGACCCAGTACTTC; CDR3aa: CASRYQGVQETQYF
d_gene: NA; len: 14; abundance: NA; j_gene: TRBJ2-7; v_gene: TRBV6-5; CDR3nt: TGTGCCAGCCGTGAGAGAGTGACACTCTACGAGCAGTACTTC; CDR3aa: CASRERVTLYEQYF
d_gene: TRBD2; len: 15; abundance: once; j_gene: TRBJ2-1; v_gene: TRBV5-6; CDR3nt: TGTGCCAGCAGCCCCCCAGCGGGGGGTCAGAATGAGCAGTTCTTC; CDR3aa: CASSPPAGGQNEQFF
d_gene: TRBD1; len: 13; abundance: NA; j_gene: TRBJ1-2; v_gene: TRBV19; CDR3nt: TGTGCCAGTAGTAGGGGACAGACCGGGGGCTACACCTTC; CDR3aa: CASSRGQTGGYTF
d_gene: TRBD2; len: 13; abundance: NA; j_gene: TRBJ2-5; v_gene: TRBV7-6; CDR3nt: TGTGCCAGCAGACCTAGCGGGGAGGAGACCCAGTACTTC; CDR3aa: CASRPSGEETQYF
d_gene: TRBD2; len: 16; abundance: NA; j_gene: TRBJ2-5; v_gene: TRBV11-2; CDR3nt: TGTGCCAGCAGCTTAGATTATAGCGGGGGGGGTGAGACCCAGTACTTC; CDR3aa: CASSLDYSGGGETQYF
d_gene: TRBD1; len: 15; abundance: NA; j_gene: TRBJ2-1; v_gene: TRBV28; CDR3nt: TGTGCCAGCAGATTGGACAGGAGTACCTACAATGAGCAGTTCTTC; CDR3aa: CASRLDRSTYNEQFF
d_gene: TRBD2; len: 16; abundance: NA; j_gene: TRBJ2-5; v_gene: TRBV7-9; CDR3nt: TGTGCCAGCAGCCCGGGGGCCGGGGGGGCTGGAGAGACCCAGTACTTC; CDR3aa: CASSPGAGGAGETQYF
d_gene: NA; len: 15; abundance: NA; j_gene: TRBJ1-2; v_gene: TRBV5-6; CDR3nt: TGTGCCAGCAGTAAACCGACAGTTAATGACTATGGCTACACCTTC; CDR3aa: CASSKPTVNDYGYTF
d_gene: NA; len: 17; abundance: NA; j_gene: TRBJ1-4; v_gene: TRBV7-8; CDR3nt: TGTGCCAGCAGCTTAGATGGGACACTGGCAACTAATGAAAAACTGTTTTTT; CDR3aa: CASSLDGTLATNEKLFF
d_gene: NA; len: 12; abundance: NA; j_gene: TRBJ1-2; v_gene: TRBV5-4; CDR3nt: TGTGCCAGCAGCGACAGTGGGCGAGGCTACACCTTC; CDR3aa: CASSDSGRGYTF
d_gene: TRBD1; len: 13; abundance: NA; j_gene: TRBJ1-2; v_gene: TRBV25-1; CDR3nt: TGTGCCAGCAGTGAACGGACAGGCCATGGCTACACCTTC; CDR3aa: CASSERTGHGYTF
d_gene: NA; len: 11; abundance: few; j_gene: TRBJ1-2; v_gene: TRBV20-1; CDR3nt: TGCAGTGCCGACAGAGCCTATGGCTACACCTTC; CDR3aa: CSADRAYGYTF
d_gene: NA; len: 15; abundance: NA; j_gene: TRBJ2-5; v_gene: TRBV11-1; CDR3nt: TGTGCCAGCAGCTTTTCCGGGACTTACCAAGAGACCCAGTACTTC; CDR3aa: CASSFSGTYQETQYF